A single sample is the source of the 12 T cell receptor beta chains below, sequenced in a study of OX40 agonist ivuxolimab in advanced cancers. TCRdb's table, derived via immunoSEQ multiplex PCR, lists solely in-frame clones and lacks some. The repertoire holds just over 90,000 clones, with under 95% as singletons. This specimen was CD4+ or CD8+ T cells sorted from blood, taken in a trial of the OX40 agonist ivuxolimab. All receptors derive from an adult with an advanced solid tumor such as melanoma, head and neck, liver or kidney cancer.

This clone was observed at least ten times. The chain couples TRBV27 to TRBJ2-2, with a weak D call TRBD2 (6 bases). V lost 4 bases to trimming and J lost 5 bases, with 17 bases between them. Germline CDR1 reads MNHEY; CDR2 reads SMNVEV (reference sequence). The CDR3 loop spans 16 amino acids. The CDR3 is CASSSLPGLATGELFF. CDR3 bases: TGTGCCAGCAGTTCGCTTCCGGGACTCGCGACCGGGGAGCTGTTTTTT.

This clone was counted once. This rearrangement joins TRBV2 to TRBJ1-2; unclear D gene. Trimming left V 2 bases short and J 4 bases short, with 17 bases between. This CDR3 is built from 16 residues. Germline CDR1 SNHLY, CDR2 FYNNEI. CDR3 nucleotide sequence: TGTGCCAGCAGTGAATCTTCCATTGGGCCAGCCTATGGCTACACCTTC. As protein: CASSESSIGPAYGYTF.

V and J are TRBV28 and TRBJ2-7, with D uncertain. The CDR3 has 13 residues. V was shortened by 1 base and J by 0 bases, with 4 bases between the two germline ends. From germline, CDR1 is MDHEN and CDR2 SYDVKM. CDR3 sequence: CASSLSTSYEQYF. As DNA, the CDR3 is TGTGCCAGCAGTTTATCCACCTCCTACGAGCAGTACTTC.

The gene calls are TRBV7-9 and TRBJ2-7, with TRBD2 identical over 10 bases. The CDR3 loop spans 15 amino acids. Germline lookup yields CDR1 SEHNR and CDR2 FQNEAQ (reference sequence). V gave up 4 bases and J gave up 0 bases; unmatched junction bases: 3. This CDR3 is CASSSGTSASYEQYF. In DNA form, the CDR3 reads TGTGCCAGCAGCTCCGGGACTAGCGCCTCCTACGAGCAGTACTTC.

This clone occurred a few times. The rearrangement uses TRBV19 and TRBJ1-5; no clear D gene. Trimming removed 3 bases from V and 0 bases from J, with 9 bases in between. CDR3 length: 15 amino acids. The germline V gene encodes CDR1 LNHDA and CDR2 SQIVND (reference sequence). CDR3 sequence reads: CASSIWQSSNQPQHF. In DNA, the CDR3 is TGTGCCAGTAGTATTTGGCAGTCTAGCAATCAGCCCCAGCATTTT.

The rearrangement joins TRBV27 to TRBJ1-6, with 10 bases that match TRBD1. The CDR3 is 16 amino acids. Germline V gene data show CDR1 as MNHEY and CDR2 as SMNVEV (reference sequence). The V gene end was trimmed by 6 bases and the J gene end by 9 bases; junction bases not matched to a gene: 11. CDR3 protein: CASSNSGQGVTSPLHF. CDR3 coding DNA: TGTGCCAGCAGCAATTCCGGACAGGGGGTTACTTCACCCCTCCACTTT.

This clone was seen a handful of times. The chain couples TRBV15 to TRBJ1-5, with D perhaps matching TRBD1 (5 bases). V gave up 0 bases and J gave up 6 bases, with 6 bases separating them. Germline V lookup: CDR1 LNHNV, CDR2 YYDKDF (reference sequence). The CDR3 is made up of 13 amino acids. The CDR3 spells CATSRDRGQPQHF. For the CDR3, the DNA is TGTGCCACCAGCAGAGATAGGGGTCAGCCCCAGCATTTT.

CDR3 region: CASSQDPPRVDQPQHF. CDR3 DNA: TGCGCCAGCAGCCAAGACCCTCCCAGGGTTGACCAGCCCCAGCATTTT. The gene calls are TRBV4-1 and TRBJ1-5; D may be TRBD1 (5 bases). Germline V gene data show CDR1 as MGHRA and CDR2 as YSYEKL. The V end lost 0 bases, the J end lost 7 bases, and 16 bases lay between the germline ends. The CDR3 has 16 amino acids.

This chain's CDR3 is CASSPGTGGREYEQYF. The DNA for the CDR3 is TGTGCCAGCAGCCCCGGGACAGGGGGAAGGGAATACGAGCAGTACTTC. The V gene is TRBV7-9, the J gene TRBJ2-7; 11 bases agree with TRBD1. V shed 5 bases, J shed 4 bases, and the junction held 10 bases outside the gene matches. CDR1 SEHNR and CDR2 FQNEAQ come from the germline V gene (reference sequence). The CDR3 consists of 16 residues.

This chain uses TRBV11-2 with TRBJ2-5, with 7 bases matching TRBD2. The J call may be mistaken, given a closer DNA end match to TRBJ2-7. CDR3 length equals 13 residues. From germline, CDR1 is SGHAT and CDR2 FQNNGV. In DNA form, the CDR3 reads TGTGCCAGCAGCTCCGGGACTACGAACGAGCAGTACTTC. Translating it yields CASSSGTTNEQYF.

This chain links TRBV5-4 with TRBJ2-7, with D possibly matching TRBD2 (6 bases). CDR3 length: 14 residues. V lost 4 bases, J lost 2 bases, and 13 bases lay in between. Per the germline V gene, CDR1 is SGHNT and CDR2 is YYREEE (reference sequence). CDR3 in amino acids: CASSPDGTPYEQYF. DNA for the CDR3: TGTGCCAGCAGCCCGGACGGGACTCCCTACGAGCAGTACTTC. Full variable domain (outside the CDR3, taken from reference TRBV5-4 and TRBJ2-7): ETGVTQSPTHLIKTRGQQVTLRCSSQSGHNTVSWYQQALGQGPQFIFQYYREEENGRGNFPPRFSGLQFPNYSSELNVNALELDDSALYLCASSPDGTPYEQYFGPGTRLTVT.

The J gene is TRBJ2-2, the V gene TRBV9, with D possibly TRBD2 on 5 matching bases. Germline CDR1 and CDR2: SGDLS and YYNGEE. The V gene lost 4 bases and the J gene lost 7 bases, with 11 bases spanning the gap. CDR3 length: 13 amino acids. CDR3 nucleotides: TGTGCCAGCAGCCTTCTAGCTAACGGGGAGCTGTTTTTT. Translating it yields CASSLLANGELFF.